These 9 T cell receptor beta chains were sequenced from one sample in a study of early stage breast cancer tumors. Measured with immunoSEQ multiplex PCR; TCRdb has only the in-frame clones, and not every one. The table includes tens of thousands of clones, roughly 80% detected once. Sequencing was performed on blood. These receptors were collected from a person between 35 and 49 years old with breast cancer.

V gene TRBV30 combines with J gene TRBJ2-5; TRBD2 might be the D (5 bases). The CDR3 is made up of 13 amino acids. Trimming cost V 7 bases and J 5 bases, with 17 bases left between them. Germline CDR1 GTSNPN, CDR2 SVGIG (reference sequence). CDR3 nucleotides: TGTGCCTCCCTGGAGGCCCGAGGGGAGACCCAGTACTTC. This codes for CASLEARGETQYF.

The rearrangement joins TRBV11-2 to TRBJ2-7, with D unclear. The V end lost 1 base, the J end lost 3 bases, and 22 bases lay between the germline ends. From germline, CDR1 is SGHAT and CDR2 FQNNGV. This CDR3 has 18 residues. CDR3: CASSLGFSFGVRYYEQYF. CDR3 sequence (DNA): TGTGCCAGCAGCTTAGGGTTTTCGTTTGGGGTCCGATACTACGAGCAGTACTTC.

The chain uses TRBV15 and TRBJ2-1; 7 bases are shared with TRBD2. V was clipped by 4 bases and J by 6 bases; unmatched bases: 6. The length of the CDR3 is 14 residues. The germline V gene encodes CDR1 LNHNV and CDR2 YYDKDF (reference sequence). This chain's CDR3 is CATSTREVSNEQFF. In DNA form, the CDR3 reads TGTGCCACCAGCACCCGGGAGGTTTCCAATGAGCAGTTCTTC.

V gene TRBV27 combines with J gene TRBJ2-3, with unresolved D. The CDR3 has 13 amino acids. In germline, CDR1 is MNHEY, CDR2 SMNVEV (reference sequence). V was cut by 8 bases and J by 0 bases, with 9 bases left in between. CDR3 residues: CASRMSSTDTQYF. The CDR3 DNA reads TGTGCCAGCCGGATGTCAAGCACAGATACGCAGTATTTT.

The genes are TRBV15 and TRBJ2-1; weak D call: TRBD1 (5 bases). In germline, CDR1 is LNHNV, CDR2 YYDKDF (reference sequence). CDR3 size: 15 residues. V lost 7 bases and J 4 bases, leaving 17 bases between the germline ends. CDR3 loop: CATIAQGSGYNEQFF. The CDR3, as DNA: TGTGCCACCATCGCCCAGGGATCGGGTTACAATGAGCAGTTCTTC.

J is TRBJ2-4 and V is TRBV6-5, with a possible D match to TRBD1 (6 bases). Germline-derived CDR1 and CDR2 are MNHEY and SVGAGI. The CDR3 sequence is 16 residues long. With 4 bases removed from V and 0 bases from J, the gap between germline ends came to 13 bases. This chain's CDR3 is CASSSDSTLAKNIQYF. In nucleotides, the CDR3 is TGTGCCAGCAGTTCGGACAGTACTCTAGCCAAAAACATTCAGTACTTC.

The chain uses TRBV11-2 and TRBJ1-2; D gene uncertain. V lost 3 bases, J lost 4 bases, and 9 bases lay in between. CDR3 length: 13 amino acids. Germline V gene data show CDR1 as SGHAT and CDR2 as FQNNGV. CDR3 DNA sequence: TGTGCCAGCAGCTTTATCGGGAGCTATGGCTACACCTTC. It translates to CASSFIGSYGYTF.

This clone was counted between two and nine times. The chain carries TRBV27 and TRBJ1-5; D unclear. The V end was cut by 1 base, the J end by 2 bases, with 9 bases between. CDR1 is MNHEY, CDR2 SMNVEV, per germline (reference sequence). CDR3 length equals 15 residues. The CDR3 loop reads CASSLFGEGNQPQHF. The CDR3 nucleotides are TGTGCCAGCAGTTTATTCGGGGAGGGCAATCAGCCCCAGCATTTT.

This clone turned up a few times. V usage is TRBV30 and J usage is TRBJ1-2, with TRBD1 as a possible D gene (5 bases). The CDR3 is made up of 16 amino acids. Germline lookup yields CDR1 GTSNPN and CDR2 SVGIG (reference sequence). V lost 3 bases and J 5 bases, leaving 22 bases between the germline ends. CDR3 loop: CAWSDQLGPGRYGYTF. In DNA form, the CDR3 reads TGTGCCTGGAGCGACCAGTTGGGGCCGGGACGGTATGGCTACACCTTC.